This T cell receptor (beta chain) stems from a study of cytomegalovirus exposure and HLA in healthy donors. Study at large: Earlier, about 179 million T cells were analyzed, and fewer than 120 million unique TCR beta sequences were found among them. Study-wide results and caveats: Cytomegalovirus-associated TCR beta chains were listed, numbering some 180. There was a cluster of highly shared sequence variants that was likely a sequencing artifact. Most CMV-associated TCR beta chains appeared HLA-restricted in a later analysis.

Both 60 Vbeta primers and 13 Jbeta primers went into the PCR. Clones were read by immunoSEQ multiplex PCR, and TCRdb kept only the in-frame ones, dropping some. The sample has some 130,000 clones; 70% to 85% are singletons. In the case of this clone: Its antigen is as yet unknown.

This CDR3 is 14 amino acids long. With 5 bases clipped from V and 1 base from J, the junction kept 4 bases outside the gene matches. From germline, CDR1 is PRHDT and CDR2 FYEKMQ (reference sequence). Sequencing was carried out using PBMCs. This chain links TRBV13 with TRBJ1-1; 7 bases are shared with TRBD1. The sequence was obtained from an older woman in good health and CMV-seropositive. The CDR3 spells CASSGGTANTEAFF. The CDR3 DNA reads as TGTGCCAGCAGCGGGGGGACAGCGAACACTGAAGCTTTCTTT.